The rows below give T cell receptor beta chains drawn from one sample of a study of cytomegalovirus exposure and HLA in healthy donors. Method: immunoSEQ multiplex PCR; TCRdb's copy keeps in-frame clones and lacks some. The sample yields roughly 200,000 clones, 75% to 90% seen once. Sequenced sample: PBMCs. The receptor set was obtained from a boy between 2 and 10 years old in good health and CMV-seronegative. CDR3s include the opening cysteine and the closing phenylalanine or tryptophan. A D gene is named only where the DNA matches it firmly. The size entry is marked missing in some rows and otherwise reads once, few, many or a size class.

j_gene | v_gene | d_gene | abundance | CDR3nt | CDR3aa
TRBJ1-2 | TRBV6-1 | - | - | TGTGCCAGTCTCGGGGAGGGCGGCGGCTACACCTTC | CASLGEGGGYTF
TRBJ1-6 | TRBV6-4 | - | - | TGTGCCAGCAGAGCCTATGGGACTGACTATAATTCACCCCTCCACTTT | CASRAYGTDYNSPLHF
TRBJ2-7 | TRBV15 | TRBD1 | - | TGTGCCACCAGCAGACAGGGGGACTCCTACGAGCAGTACTTC | CATSRQGDSYEQYF
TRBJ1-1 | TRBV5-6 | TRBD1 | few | TGTGCCAGCAGCTGGGGACAGGGGCACACTGAAGCTTTCTTT | CASSWGQGHTEAFF
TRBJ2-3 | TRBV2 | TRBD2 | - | TGTGCCAGCACCCTATGGCGGGGGGGAAGAACAGATACGCAGTATTTT | CASTLWRGGRTDTQYF
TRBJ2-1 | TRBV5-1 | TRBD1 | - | TGCGCCAGCAGCTTGGGGGGACAGGTGGACAATGAGCAGTTCTTC | CASSLGGQVDNEQFF
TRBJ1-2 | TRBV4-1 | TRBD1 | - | TGCGCCAGCAGCCCGACAGGGGGCGGCTACACCTTC | CASSPTGGGYTF
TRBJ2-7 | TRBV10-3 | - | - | TGTGCCATCAGTGACAGGGCTCCCTACGAGCAGTACTTC | CAISDRAPYEQYF
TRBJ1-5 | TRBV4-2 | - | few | TGTGCCAGCAGCCAAGAATACGGGGATCAGCCCCAGCATTTT | CASSQEYGDQPQHF
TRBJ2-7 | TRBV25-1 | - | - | TGTGCCAGCAGTGAAGTCAGCTCCTACGAGCAGTACTTC | CASSEVSSYEQYF
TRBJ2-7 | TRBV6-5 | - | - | TGTGCCAGCAGTTACTCTGACAGCACCTACGAGCAGTACTTC | CASSYSDSTYEQYF
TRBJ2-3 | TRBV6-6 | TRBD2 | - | TGTGCCAGCAGGCCTACTAGCGGGAGCACAGATACGCAGTATTTT | CASRPTSGSTDTQYF
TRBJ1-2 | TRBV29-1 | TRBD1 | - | TGCAGTGGACAGGGGGCGAATGGCTACACCTTC | CSGQGANGYTF
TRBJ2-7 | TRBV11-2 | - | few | TGTGCCAGCAGCTTAGGTATGGGCTCCCCCTACGAGCAGTACTTC | CASSLGMGSPYEQYF
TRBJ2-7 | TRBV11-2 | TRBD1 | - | TGTGCCAGCAGCTGGACAACCGGGACAGGGAGCGAGCAGTACTTC | CASSWTTGTGSEQYF
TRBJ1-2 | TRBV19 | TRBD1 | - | TGTGCCAGTAGTATAAATATCTGGACAGGGGGCACGGATGGCTACACCTTC | CASSINIWTGGTDGYTF
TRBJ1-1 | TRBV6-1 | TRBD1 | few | TGTGCCAGCAGTGCCGGACAGGGGATGGGACTGAACACTGAAGCTTTCTTT | CASSAGQGMGLNTEAFF
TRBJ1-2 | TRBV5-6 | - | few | TGTGCCAGCACCGATACCCTAATCTATGGCTACACCTTC | CASTDTLIYGYTF
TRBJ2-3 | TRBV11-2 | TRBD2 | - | TGTGCCAGCAGCTTAGAGCTTAGCGGGATTGTAGATACGCAGTATTTT | CASSLELSGIVDTQYF
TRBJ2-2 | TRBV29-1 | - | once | TGCAGCACGGGACATACGAACACCGGGGAGCTGTTTTTT | CSTGHTNTGELFF
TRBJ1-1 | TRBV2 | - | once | TGTGCCAGCAGTGAAGCGGCTCGGGGGAGGACTTTCTTT | CASSEAARGRTFF
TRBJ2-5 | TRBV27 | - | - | TGTGCCAGCAGTTTGCGGGGGCTAGAGACCCAGTACTTC | CASSLRGLETQYF
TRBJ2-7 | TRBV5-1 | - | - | TGCGCCAGCCGGCCGGAGGAAACCTTCTCCTACGAGCAGTACTTC | CASRPEETFSYEQYF